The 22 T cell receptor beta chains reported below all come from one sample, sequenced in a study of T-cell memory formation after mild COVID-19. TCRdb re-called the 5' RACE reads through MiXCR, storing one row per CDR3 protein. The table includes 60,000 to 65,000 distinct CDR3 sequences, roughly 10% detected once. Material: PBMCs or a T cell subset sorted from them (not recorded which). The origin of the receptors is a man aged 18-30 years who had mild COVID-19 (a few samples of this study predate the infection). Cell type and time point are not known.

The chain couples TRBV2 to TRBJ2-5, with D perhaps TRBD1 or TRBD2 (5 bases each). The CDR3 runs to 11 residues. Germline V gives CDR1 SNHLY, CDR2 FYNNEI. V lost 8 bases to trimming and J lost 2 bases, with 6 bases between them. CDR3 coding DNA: TGTGCCAGCGGGGGACAAGAGACCCAGTACTTC. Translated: CASGGQETQYF.

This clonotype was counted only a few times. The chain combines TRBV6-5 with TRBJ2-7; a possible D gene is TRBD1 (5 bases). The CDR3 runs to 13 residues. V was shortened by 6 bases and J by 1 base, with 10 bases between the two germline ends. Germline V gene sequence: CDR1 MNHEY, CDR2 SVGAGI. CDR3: CASSETVSYEQYF. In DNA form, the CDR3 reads TGTGCCAGCAGCGAGACAGTGTCCTACGAGCAGTACTTC.

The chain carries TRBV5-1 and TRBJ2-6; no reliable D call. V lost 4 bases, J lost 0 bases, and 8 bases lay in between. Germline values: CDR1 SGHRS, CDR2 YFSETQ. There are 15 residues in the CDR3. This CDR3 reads CASSPGDSGANVLTF. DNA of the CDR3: TGCGCCAGCAGCCCGGGTGACTCTGGGGCCAACGTCCTGACTTTC.

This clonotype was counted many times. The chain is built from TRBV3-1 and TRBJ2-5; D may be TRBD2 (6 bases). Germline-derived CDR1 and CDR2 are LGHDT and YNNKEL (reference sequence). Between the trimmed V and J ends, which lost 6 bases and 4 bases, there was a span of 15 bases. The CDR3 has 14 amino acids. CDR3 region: CASSPGEGLETQYF. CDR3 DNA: TGTGCCAGCAGTCCGGGAGAAGGGTTAGAGACCCAGTACTTC.

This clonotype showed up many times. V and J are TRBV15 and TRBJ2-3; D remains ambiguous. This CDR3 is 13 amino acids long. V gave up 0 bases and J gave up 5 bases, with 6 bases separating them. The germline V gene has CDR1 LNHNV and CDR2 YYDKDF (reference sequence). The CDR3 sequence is CATSRDRVDTQYF. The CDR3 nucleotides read TGTGCCACCAGCAGAGATAGGGTAGATACGCAGTATTTT.

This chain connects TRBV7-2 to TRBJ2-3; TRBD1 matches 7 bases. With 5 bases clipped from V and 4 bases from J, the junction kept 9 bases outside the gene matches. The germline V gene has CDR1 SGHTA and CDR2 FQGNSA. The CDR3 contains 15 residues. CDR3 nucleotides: TGTGCCAGCAGCGACCAAAGGGGGCGCCCAGATACGCAGTATTTT. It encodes CASSDQRGRPDTQYF. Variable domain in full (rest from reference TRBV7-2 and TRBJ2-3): GAGVSQSPSNKVTEKGKDVELRCDPISGHTALYWYRQSLGQGLEFLIYFQGNSAPDKSGLPSDRFSAERTGGSVSTLTIQRTQQEDSAVYLCASSDQRGRPDTQYFGPGTRLTVL.

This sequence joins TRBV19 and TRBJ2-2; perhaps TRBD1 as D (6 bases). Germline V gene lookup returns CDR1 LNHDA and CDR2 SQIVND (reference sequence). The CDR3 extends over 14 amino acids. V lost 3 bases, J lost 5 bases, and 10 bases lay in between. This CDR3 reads CASSMVQGTGELFF. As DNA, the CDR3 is TGTGCCAGTAGTATGGTACAGGGAACCGGGGAGCTGTTTTTT.

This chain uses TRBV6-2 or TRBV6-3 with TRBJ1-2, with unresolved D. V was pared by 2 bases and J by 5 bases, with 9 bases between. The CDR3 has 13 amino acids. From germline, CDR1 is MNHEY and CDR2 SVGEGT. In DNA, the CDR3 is TGTGCCAGCAGTTACATCCTAGGATATGGCTACACCTTC. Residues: CASSYILGYGYTF.

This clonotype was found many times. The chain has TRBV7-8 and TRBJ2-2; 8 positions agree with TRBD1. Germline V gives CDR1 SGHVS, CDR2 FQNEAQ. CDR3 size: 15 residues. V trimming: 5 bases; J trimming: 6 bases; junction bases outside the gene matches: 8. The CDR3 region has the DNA TGTGCCAGCAGCGAGCAGGGGGCAAGCGCCGGGGAGCTGTTTTTT. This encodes CASSEQGASAGELFF.

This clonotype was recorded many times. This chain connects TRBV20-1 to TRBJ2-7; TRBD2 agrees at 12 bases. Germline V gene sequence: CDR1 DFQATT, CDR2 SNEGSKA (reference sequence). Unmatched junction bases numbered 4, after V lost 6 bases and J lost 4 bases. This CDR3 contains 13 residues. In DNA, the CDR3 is TGCAGTGCCCGAGGACTAGCGGGGTACGAGCAGTACTTC. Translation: CSARGLAGYEQYF.

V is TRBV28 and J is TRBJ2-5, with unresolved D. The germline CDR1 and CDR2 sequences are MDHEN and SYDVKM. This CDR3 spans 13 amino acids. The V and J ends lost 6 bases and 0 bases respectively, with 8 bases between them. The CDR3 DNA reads TGTGCCAGCAGGGACCCGAACCAAGAGACCCAGTACTTC. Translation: CASRDPNQETQYF.

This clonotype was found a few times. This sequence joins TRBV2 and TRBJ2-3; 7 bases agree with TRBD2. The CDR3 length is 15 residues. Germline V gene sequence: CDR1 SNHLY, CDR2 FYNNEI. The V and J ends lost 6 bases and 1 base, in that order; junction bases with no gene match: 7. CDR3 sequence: CASRGGVRGTDTQYF. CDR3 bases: TGTGCCAGCAGGGGAGGGGTCCGTGGCACAGATACGCAGTATTTT.

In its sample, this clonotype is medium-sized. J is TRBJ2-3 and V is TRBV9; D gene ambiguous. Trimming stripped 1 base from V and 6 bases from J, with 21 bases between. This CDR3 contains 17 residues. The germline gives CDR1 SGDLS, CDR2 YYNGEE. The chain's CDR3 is CASSVSGGLTSRDTQYF. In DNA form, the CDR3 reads TGTGCCAGCAGCGTATCCGGCGGATTGACGTCTCGGGATACGCAGTATTTT.

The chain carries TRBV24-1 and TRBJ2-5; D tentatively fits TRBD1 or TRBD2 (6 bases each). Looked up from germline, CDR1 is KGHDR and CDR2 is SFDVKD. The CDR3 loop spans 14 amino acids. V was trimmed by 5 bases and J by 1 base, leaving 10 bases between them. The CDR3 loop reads CATSVSGAQETQYF. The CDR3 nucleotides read TGTGCCACCAGTGTCTCGGGGGCCCAAGAGACCCAGTACTTC.

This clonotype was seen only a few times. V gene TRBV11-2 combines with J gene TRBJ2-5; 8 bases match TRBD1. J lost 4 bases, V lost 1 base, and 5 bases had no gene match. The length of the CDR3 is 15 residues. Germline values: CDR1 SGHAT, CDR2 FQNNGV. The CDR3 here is CASSLGQGAGETQYF. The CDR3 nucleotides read TGTGCCAGCAGCTTAGGGCAGGGGGCGGGAGAGACCCAGTACTTC.

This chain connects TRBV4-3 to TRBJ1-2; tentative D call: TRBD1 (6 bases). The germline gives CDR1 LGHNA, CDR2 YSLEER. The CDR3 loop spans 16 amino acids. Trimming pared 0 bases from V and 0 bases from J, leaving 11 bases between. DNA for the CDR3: TGCGCCAGCAGCCAAGAACAGGGTCCGCCTAACTATGGCTACACCTTC. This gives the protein CASSQEQGPPNYGYTF.

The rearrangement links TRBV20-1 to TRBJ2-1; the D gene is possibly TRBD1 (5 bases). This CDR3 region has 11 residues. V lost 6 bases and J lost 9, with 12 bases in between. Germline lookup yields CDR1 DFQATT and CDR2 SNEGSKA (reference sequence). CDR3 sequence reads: CSAPRVSEQFF. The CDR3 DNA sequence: TGCAGTGCGCCCAGGGTTAGTGAGCAGTTCTTC.

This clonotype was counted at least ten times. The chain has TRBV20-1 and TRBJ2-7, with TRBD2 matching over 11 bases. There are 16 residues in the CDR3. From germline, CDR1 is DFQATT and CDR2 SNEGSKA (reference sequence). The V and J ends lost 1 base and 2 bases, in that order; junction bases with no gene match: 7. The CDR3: CSARGQGLAVAYEQYV. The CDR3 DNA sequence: TGCAGTGCTAGAGGACAGGGACTAGCGGTGGCCTACGAGCAGTACGTC.

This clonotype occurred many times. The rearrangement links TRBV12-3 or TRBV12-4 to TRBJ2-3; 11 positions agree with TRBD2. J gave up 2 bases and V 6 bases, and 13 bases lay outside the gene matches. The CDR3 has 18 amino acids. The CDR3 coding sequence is TGTGCCAGCAGCCTGGCCGGGACTAGCGGAACCTTCACAGATACGCAGTATTTT. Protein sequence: CASSLAGTSGTFTDTQYF.

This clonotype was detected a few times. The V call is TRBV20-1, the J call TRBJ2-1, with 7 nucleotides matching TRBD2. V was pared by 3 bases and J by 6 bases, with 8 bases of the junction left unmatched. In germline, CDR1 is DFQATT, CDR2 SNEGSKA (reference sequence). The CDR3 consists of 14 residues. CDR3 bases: TGCAGTGCTAGGTCCCCCCTAGCGGTCAATGAGCAGTTCTTC. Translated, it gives CSARSPLAVNEQFF.

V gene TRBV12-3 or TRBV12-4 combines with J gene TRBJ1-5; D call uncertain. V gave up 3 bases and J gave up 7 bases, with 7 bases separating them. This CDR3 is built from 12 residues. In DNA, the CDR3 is TGTGCCAGCAGTTTTGGCCCCCAGCCCCAGCATTTT. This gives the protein CASSFGPQPQHF.

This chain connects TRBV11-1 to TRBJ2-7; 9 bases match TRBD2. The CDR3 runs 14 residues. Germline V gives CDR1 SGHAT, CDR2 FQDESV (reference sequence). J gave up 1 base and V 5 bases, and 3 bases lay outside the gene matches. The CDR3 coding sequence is TGTGCCAGCAGCAAGGGACTAGCATCCTACGAGCAGTACTTC. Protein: CASSKGLASYEQYF.